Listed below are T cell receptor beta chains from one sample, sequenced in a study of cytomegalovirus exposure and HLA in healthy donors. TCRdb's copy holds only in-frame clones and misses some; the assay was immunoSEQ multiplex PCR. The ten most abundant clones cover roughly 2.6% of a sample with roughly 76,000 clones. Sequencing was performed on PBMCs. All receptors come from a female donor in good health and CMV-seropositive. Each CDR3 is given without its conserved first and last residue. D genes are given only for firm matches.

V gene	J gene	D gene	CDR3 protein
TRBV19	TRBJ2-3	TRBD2	ASSFRVAGSTDTQY
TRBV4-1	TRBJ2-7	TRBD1	ASSQGQGAAYEQY
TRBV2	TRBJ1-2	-	ASSGGFLNGYT
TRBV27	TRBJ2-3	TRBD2	ASSLKLAGGLSTDTQY
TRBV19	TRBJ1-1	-	ASSIEGNTEAF
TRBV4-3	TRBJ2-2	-	ASSPQTQGFNTGELF
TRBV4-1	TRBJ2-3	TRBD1	ASSQRWGTGVDTDTQY
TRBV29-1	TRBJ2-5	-	SVGPSETQY
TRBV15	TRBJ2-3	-	ATSRWASTDTQY
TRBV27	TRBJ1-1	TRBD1	ASRPTGGTEAF
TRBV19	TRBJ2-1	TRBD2	ASSIILAGEGEQF
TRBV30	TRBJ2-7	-	AWREGGTYEQY
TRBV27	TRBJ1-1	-	ASSLGTSSEAF